These T cell receptor beta chains were read from a single sample in a study of response to subunit inactivated influenza vaccine. TCRdb fed the RT-PCR reads into MiXCR, producing one record per CDR3 protein. The table has over 300,000 distinct CDR3 sequences, just over 20% seen once; the top ten hold about a tenth. The sequencing here drew on PBMCs from blood, taken less than 22 months after vaccination. The receptors come from a man aged 45 to 70 who received an inactivated influenza vaccine. The CDR3 runs from the conserved cysteine through the conserved F or W. Fields, in order: V gene, D gene, J gene, clone size, CDR3 protein, CDR3 DNA. A D gene is named only where the DNA matches it firmly. The listing skips clone size in some rows; elsewhere it reads once, few, many or a size class.

TRBV7-8	.	TRBJ1-1	.	CASSFGGGDTEAFF	TGTGCCAGCAGCTTCGGGGGCGGGGACACTGAAGCTTTCTTT
TRBV9	.	TRBJ2-1	few	CASSVHHMSEQFF	TGTGCCAGCAGCGTACACCATATGAGTGAGCAGTTCTTC
TRBV5-1	TRBD1	TRBJ2-4	many	CASSLQGAAKNIQYF	TGCGCCAGCAGCCTTCAGGGGGCAGCCAAAAACATTCAGTACTTC
TRBV20-1	.	TRBJ2-2	few	CSATQGGELFF	TGCAGTGCTACTCAGGGCGGGGAGCTGTTTTTT
TRBV20-1	.	TRBJ1-6	.	CSARVSATDGYSPLHF	TGCAGTGCTAGAGTTTCGGCAACAGATGGATATTCACCCCTCCACTTT
TRBV12-3/TRBV12-4	TRBD1	TRBJ1-2	many	CASSFEGAHGYTF	TGTGCCAGCAGTTTCGAGGGGGCCCATGGCTACACCTTC
TRBV29-1	.	TRBJ2-3	.	CSYLRVTSSTDTQYF	TGCAGCTATTTAAGGGTGACTTCTAGCACAGATACGCAGTATTTT
TRBV12-5	.	TRBJ1-2	.	CASGLVLSPSGNYGYTF	TGTGCTAGTGGTTTGGTACTAAGCCCCTCCGGTAACTATGGCTACACCTTC
TRBV5-1	.	TRBJ2-3	.	CASSLVRDTDTQYF	TGCGCCAGCAGCTTGGTGCGGGACACAGATACGCAGTATTTT
TRBV12-3/TRBV12-4	TRBD1	TRBJ1-2	.	CASSSGGSYTF	TGTGCCAGCAGTTCAGGGGGCAGCTACACCTTC
TRBV11-2	.	TRBJ2-3	few	CASSSRSADTQYF	TGTGCCAGCAGCTCCCGGTCAGCAGATACGCAGTATTTT
TRBV29-1	TRBD1	TRBJ2-7	.	CSVVGRQGAYEQYF	TGCAGCGTTGTGGGTCGGCAGGGGGCCTACGAGCAGTACTTC
TRBV6-5	TRBD1	TRBJ1-1	.	CASSYSTDRGNTVAFF	TGTGCCAGCAGTTACTCCACGGACAGGGGGAACACTGTAGCTTTCTTT
TRBV5-1	.	TRBJ1-3	.	CASSLNRAWASSGNTIYF	TGCGCCAGCAGCTTAAATCGAGCGTGGGCCTCCTCTGGAAACACCATATATTTT
TRBV28	TRBD2	TRBJ2-3	.	CASSLILAGDSADTQYF	TGTGCCAGCAGTCTGATACTAGCGGGAGATAGCGCAGATACGCAGTATTTT
TRBV30	.	TRBJ1-1	.	CAWEGMNTEAFF	TGTGCCTGGGAGGGTATGAACACTGAAGCTTTCTTT
TRBV27	.	TRBJ1-3	many	CASKYRGYSGNTIYF	TGTGCCAGCAAATACAGAGGTTACTCTGGAAACACCATATATTTT
TRBV20-1	.	TRBJ1-2	few	CSARELNLYGYTF	TGCAGTGCTAGAGAGCTCAACCTCTATGGCTACACCTTC
TRBV27	TRBD2	TRBJ2-1	few	CAAKDSGSVRGNEQFF	TGTGCCGCAAAGGACAGCGGGAGTGTAAGAGGCAATGAGCAGTTCTTC
TRBV27	.	TRBJ1-2	many	CASSWRVGNGYTF	TGTGCCAGCAGTTGGCGCGTAGGGAATGGCTACACCTTC
TRBV29-1	.	TRBJ1-1	many	CSVVGRMNTEAFF	TGCAGCGTTGTGGGGCGTATGAACACTGAAGCTTTCTTT
TRBV4-3	.	TRBJ2-7	few	CASSQESDYDEQYF	TGCGCCAGCAGCCAAGAAAGTGACTACGACGAGCAGTACTTC
TRBV6-1	TRBD2	TRBJ2-5	.	CASRRIAGGRETQYF	TGTGCCAGCAGACGAATAGCGGGAGGTCGGGAGACCCAGTACTTC
TRBV13	TRBD2	TRBJ2-1	.	CASSHSLAVKGYEQFF	TGTGCCAGCAGCCATTCCCTAGCGGTGAAGGGGTATGAGCAGTTCTTC
TRBV5-1	TRBD1	TRBJ1-1	.	CASSLVSGGAQMNTEAFF	TGCGCCAGCAGCTTGGTTTCAGGGGGCGCCCAGATGAACACTGAAGCTTTCTTT
TRBV7-9	.	TRBJ1-1	few	CASSLMSGGTAFF	TGTGCCAGCAGCTTAATGAGTGGGGGGACAGCTTTCTTT
TRBV2	.	TRBJ1-2	.	CASSQGLDGYTF	TGTGCCAGCAGTCAGGGTCTAGATGGCTACACCTTC
TRBV12-3/TRBV12-4	.	TRBJ1-1	.	CASSPSTSNTEAFF	TGTGCCAGCAGTCCTTCGACATCGAACACTGAAGCTTTCTTT
TRBV5-6	TRBD1	TRBJ1-2	many	CASSGRDRSTYGYTF	TGTGCCAGCAGCGGTCGGGACAGGTCGACGTATGGCTACACCTTC
TRBV5-1	.	TRBJ1-2	few	CASSPDGVGGGYTF	TGCGCCAGCAGCCCGGACGGCGTTGGGGGTGGCTACACCTTC
TRBV16	.	TRBJ1-5	many	CASSQSYKGEDQPQHF	TGTGCCAGCAGCCAATCGTATAAGGGGGAAGATCAGCCCCAGCATTTT
TRBV19	.	TRBJ2-2	few	CASSDAGTTGELFF	TGTGCCAGTAGTGACGCAGGGACCACCGGGGAGCTGTTTTTT
TRBV10-3	.	TRBJ1-2	few	CAIRDGFYYGYTF	TGTGCCATCAGGGACGGATTCTACTATGGCTACACCTTC
TRBV5-1	.	TRBJ1-3	.	CASSPGTGNTIYF	TGCGCCAGCAGCCCGGGGACTGGAAACACCATATATTTT
TRBV29-1	.	TRBJ1-1	many	CSGVRDTEAFF	TGCAGCGGTGTCAGGGACACTGAAGCTTTCTTT
TRBV14	TRBD2	TRBJ2-1	few	CASSRLARYNEQFF	TGTGCCAGCAGCCGACTAGCGCGCTACAATGAGCAGTTCTTC
TRBV27	TRBD1	TRBJ1-1	many	CASSLTGGVTEAFF	TGTGCCAGCAGTTTAACAGGGGGCGTCACTGAAGCTTTCTTT
TRBV7-8	.	TRBJ1-1	many	CASSLALGGLSTEAFF	TGTGCCAGCAGCTTAGCGCTGGGGGGGTTGAGCACTGAAGCTTTCTTT
TRBV7-8	TRBD1	TRBJ1-5	.	CASSGTGVTSRHF	TGTGCCAGCAGCGGGACAGGGGTTACATCCCGGCATTTT
TRBV27	.	TRBJ1-5	few	CASSTSRAGSNQPQHF	TGTGCCAGCAGCACCTCCCGGGCAGGTAGCAATCAGCCCCAGCATTTT
TRBV12-3/TRBV12-4	TRBD2	TRBJ2-7	.	CASSSGTSGGALRYEQYF	TGTGCCAGCAGTTCCGGGACTAGCGGGGGGGCCCTCAGGTACGAGCAGTACTTC
TRBV6-5	.	TRBJ2-7	many	CASSYSHLAGQRYEQYF	TGTGCCAGCAGTTACTCTCACCTCGCAGGACAGCGCTACGAGCAGTACTTC
TRBV30	.	TRBJ2-7	few	CACNPTSGTGTYEQYF	TGTGCCTGCAACCCTACCAGCGGGACAGGTACCTACGAGCAGTACTTC
TRBV27	TRBD2	TRBJ2-7	.	CASSFGAGGRREQYF	TGTGCCAGCAGTTTTGGAGCGGGAGGGCGAAGGGAGCAGTACTTC
TRBV2	.	TRBJ1-2	few	CASSGPFQGNYGYTF	TGTGCCAGCAGTGGCCCGTTCCAGGGGAACTATGGCTACACCTTC
TRBV29-1	TRBD1	TRBJ2-4	.	CSAARDRGENIQYF	TGCAGCGCCGCGCGGGACAGGGGGGAAAACATTCAGTACTTC
TRBV7-2	.	TRBJ1-2	.	CASSSPGGKGGYTF	TGTGCCAGCAGCTCCCCGGGGGGGAAAGGCGGCTACACCTTC
TRBV2	.	TRBJ2-1	.	CASSELYYNEQFF	TGTGCCAGCAGTGAACTCTACTACAATGAGCAGTTCTTC
TRBV2	TRBD1	TRBJ2-7	.	CALGGTGRYEQYF	TGTGCCCTCGGAGGGACAGGCCGCTACGAGCAGTACTTC
TRBV5-5	.	TRBJ1-5	.	CASSLAWEGLIDQPQHF	TGTGCCAGCAGCTTGGCTTGGGAAGGTTTAATCGATCAGCCCCAGCATTTT
TRBV7-2	.	TRBJ1-1	few	CASSPGVGTVGFF	TGTGCCAGCAGCCCAGGTGTAGGAACGGTCGGTTTCTTT
TRBV20-1	.	TRBJ2-7	few	CSAKRGRNDYEQYF	TGCAGTGCGAAGAGAGGGAGGAATGACTACGAGCAGTACTTC
TRBV7-9	.	TRBJ2-4	.	CASSLMGTKNIQYF	TGTGCCAGCAGCTTAATGGGAACCAAAAACATTCAGTACTTC